The 26 T cell receptor beta chains below all came from one sample that was sequenced in a study of shared clonotypes between healthy human individuals. Sequencing used immunoSEQ multiplex PCR; TCRdb keeps in-frame clones, though not all of them. This sample carries about 1.5 million clones, roughly 98% of them seen once, and the ten largest clones take about 0.42%. Sequencing was carried out using naive CD4+ T cells sorted from blood. The subset denotes: CD45RA+ positively selected. Receptor source: a man aged 25 to 40 in good health.

The V gene is TRBV19, the J gene TRBJ2-1; possible D gene TRBD2, 6 bases. Trimming removed 5 bases from V and 6 bases from J, with 14 bases in between. CDR1 LNHDA and CDR2 SQIVND come from the germline V gene (reference sequence). This CDR3 is 14 amino acids long. CDR3 sequence reads: CASSLRLGRNEQFF. CDR3 nucleotides: TGTGCCAGTAGTCTGAGACTAGGTCGCAATGAGCAGTTCTTC. Together with reference TRBV19 and TRBJ2-1, the CDR3 gives the full variable domain: DGGITQSPKYLFRKEGQNVTLSCEQNLNHDAMYWYRQDPGQGLRLIYYSQIVNDFQKGDIAEGYSVSREKKESFPLTVTSAQKNPTAFYLCASSLRLGRNEQFFGPGTRLTVL.

CDR3 sequence (DNA): TGTGCCAGCAGACCCTTAGCGGGAGGTGGGTACGAGCAGTACTTC. The encoded protein is CASRPLAGGGYEQYF. The genes are TRBV6-5 and TRBJ2-7; 10 nucleotides line up with TRBD2. The V gene end was trimmed by 6 bases and the J gene end by 4 bases; junction bases not matched to a gene: 9. The CDR3 spans 15 residues. Germline CDR1 and CDR2: MNHEY and SVGAGI.

The chain combines TRBV5-1 with TRBJ2-1; a possible D gene is TRBD2 (6 bases). This CDR3 comprises 15 residues. Germline lookup yields CDR1 SGHRS and CDR2 YFSETQ. V lost 2 bases, J lost 3 bases, and 12 bases lay in between. As DNA, the CDR3 is TGCGCCAGCAGCTTATCGGGACTCGACTACAATGAGCAGTTCTTC. This encodes CASSLSGLDYNEQFF. Drawing the rest from reference TRBV5-1 and TRBJ2-1, the complete variable domain is KAGVTQTPRYLIKTRGQQVTLSCSPISGHRSVSWYQQTPGQGLQFLFEYFSETQRNKGNFPGRFSGRQFSNSRSEMNVSTLELGDSALYLCASSLSGLDYNEQFFGPGTRLTVL.

J is TRBJ1-2 and V is TRBV4-1; D ambiguous. CDR3 size: 15 residues. CDR1 and CDR2 from the germline V gene are MGHRA and YSYEKL. V was trimmed by 2 bases and J by 4 bases, leaving 14 bases between them. The CDR3 reads CASSQPRAGVYGYTF. The DNA for the CDR3 is TGCGCCAGCAGCCAACCCCGGGCAGGCGTCTATGGCTACACCTTC.

The chain has TRBV28 and TRBJ2-1; 8 bases match TRBD2. The CDR3 is 13 amino acids. Germline V gives CDR1 MDHEN, CDR2 SYDVKM. CDR3 sequence reads: CVVGGGRRGEQFF. CDR3 sequence (DNA): TGTGTGGTAGGCGGGGGGCGTCGTGGTGAGCAGTTCTTC.

The rearrangement uses TRBV5-4 and TRBJ2-3; TRBD1 is a possible D gene (6 bases). This CDR3 has 14 amino acids. Germline CDR1 SGHNT, CDR2 YYREEE (reference sequence). Trimming shortened V by 2 bases and J by 3 bases, and 10 bases separated the two germline ends. The CDR3, as DNA: TGTGCCAGCAGCTTACAGGGAGCGACAGATACGCAGTATTTT. It yields the protein CASSLQGATDTQYF.

This sequence joins TRBV4-3 and TRBJ1-5; D not resolved. The length of the CDR3 is 12 residues. V was pared by 1 base and J by 8 bases, with 6 bases between. Germline CDR1 is LGHNA and CDR2 is YSLEER. CDR3 sequence reads: CASSQGDKPQHF. CDR3 nucleotides: TGCGCCAGCAGCCAAGGGGATAAGCCCCAGCATTTT.

The V gene is TRBV7-2, the J gene TRBJ2-7; weak D call: TRBD2 (6 bases). V dropped 2 bases and J dropped 6 bases, with 14 bases sitting between them. CDR3 length: 14 amino acids. Germline V gene sequence: CDR1 SGHTA, CDR2 FQGNSA. Written as DNA, the CDR3 is TGTGCCAGCAGCTTAAGAACTAGCCCCAGCGAGCAGTACTTC. It specifies CASSLRTSPSEQYF.

The rearrangement links TRBV10-2 to TRBJ1-3; D not certain. CDR1 WSHSY and CDR2 SAAADI come from the germline V gene. V was clipped by 2 bases and J by 3 bases, with 8 bases between them. The CDR3 sequence is 14 residues long. Here the CDR3 DNA reads TGCGCCAGCAGTGAGGCTGGCTTTGGAAACACCATATATTTT. Residues: CASSEAGFGNTIYF.

The chain has TRBV19 and TRBJ1-1, with D possibly matching TRBD1 (6 bases). The CDR3 is 12 amino acids. The V gene's germline CDR1 is LNHDA and CDR2 SQIVND (reference sequence). Trimming left V 5 bases short and J 10 bases short, with 14 bases between. CDR3 coding DNA: TGTGCCAGTAGTGGTGCAGGGGATGTAGCTTTCTTT. Translated, it gives CASSGAGDVAFF.

This sequence joins TRBV5-1 and TRBJ1-2, with TRBD1 identical over 8 bases. This CDR3 has 13 residues. Germline CDR1 reads SGHRS; CDR2 reads YFSETQ. The V gene end was trimmed by 4 bases and the J gene end by 13 bases; junction bases not matched to a gene: 12. CDR3 in amino acids: CASSNGQGILSTF. CDR3 nucleotide sequence: TGCGCCAGCAGCAACGGACAGGGCATTCTTTCCACCTTC.

The rearrangement links TRBV7-2 to TRBJ2-5, with D possibly being TRBD2 (6 bases). Trimming removed 5 bases from V and 7 bases from J, with 20 bases in between. Germline V gene data show CDR1 as SGHTA and CDR2 as FQGNSA. This CDR3 has 15 amino acids. The chain's CDR3 is CASSLYESGGATQYF. The CDR3 DNA sequence: TGTGCCAGCAGCCTTTACGAATCGGGCGGGGCGACCCAGTACTTC.

The rearrangement joins TRBV10-2 to TRBJ2-1; D not certain. Trimming took 8 bases from V and 6 from J, leaving 14 bases between them. The germline CDR1 and CDR2 sequences are WSHSY and SAAADI. The CDR3 runs to 13 residues. The CDR3 protein is CASDADESNEQFF. Here the CDR3 DNA reads TGCGCCAGCGACGCAGATGAGAGCAATGAGCAGTTCTTC.

This rearrangement joins TRBV7-9 to TRBJ2-5; D might be TRBD2 (6 bases). CDR3 length: 16 amino acids. V lost 2 bases to trimming and J lost 2 bases, with 15 bases between them. The germline V gene encodes CDR1 SEHNR and CDR2 FQNEAQ (reference sequence). CDR3 loop: CASSLKGGTTQETQYF. Written as DNA, the CDR3 is TGTGCCAGCAGCTTAAAGGGAGGAACCACACAAGAGACCCAGTACTTC.

The chain couples TRBV15 to TRBJ1-4, with D unclear. Trimming left V 2 bases short and J 7 bases short, with 23 bases between. Per the germline V gene, CDR1 is LNHNV and CDR2 is YYDKDF (reference sequence). The CDR3 runs 18 residues. The CDR3 loop is CATSRSPQGGEYGEKLFF. The CDR3 region has the DNA TGTGCCACCAGCAGATCCCCCCAAGGCGGGGAGTATGGTGAAAAACTGTTTTTT.

The chain employs TRBV7-2 and TRBJ2-7, with TRBD2 matching over 11 bases. CDR1 and CDR2 from the germline V gene are SGHTA and FQGNSA. V lost 1 base, J lost 6 bases, and 5 bases stayed unmatched. The CDR3 length is 15 residues. CDR3 nucleotide sequence: TGTGCCAGCAGCTTAGGGCTAGCGGGAGGTTTCGAGCAGTACTTC. It yields the protein CASSLGLAGGFEQYF.

The chain employs TRBV25-1 and TRBJ2-1; 9 bases are shared with TRBD1. Germline V gene data show CDR1 as MGHDK and CDR2 as SYGVNS. The CDR3 contains 15 residues. After removal of 6 bases from V and 7 bases from J, the junction contained 10 bases not matched to a gene. The CDR3 DNA sequence: TGTGCCAGCAGCCCGACAGGGGGGTCTCTGAATGAGCAGTTCTTC. This codes for CASSPTGGSLNEQFF.

The chain employs TRBV27 and TRBJ2-1, with D unclear. CDR3 length equals 15 residues. Trimming removed 5 bases from V and 4 bases from J, with 15 bases in between. Germline values: CDR1 MNHEY, CDR2 SMNVEV (reference sequence). The CDR3 DNA reads TGTGCCAGCAGTCCCGCGCTGAACCAGTACAATGAGCAGTTCTTC. It specifies CASSPALNQYNEQFF.

The V and J genes are TRBV6-1 and TRBJ1-2; no firm D call. The germline V gene encodes CDR1 MNHNS and CDR2 SASEGT. V dropped 3 bases and J dropped 4 bases, with 6 bases sitting between them. The CDR3 totals 12 residues. The CDR3: CASSDGSYGYTF. The CDR3 DNA reads as TGTGCCAGCAGTGACGGATCCTATGGCTACACCTTC.

The chain uses TRBV4-3 and TRBJ2-5; 15 bases are a match to TRBD2. V shed 1 base, J shed 2 bases, and the junction held 2 bases outside the gene matches. The CDR3 covers 17 residues. Germline V gene lookup returns CDR1 LGHNA and CDR2 YSLEER. CDR3 in amino acids: CASSQGTSGRGQETQYF. The CDR3, as DNA: TGCGCCAGCAGCCAAGGGACTAGCGGGAGGGGACAAGAGACCCAGTACTTC.

V gene TRBV5-4 combines with J gene TRBJ2-7; 8 nucleotides match TRBD1. The CDR3 runs to 14 residues. Unmatched junction bases numbered 6, after V lost 5 bases and J lost 2 bases. Germline assignment: CDR1 SGHNT and CDR2 YYREEE (reference sequence). CDR3 nucleotides: TGTGCCAGCAGTATCGGACAGGGTGCCTACGAGCAGTACTTC. Encoded protein: CASSIGQGAYEQYF.

The CDR3 loop reads CASSLFVTGTGKRNEQFF. CDR3 bases: TGTGCCAGCAGCTTATTTGTTACCGGGACAGGGAAAAGGAATGAGCAGTTCTTC. The chain recombines TRBV7-2 with TRBJ2-1; 9 nucleotides line up with TRBD1. CDR3 length: 18 residues. Germline V lookup: CDR1 SGHTA, CDR2 FQGNSA. V gave up 2 bases and J gave up 7 bases; unmatched junction bases: 15. Full variable domain (outside the CDR3, taken from reference TRBV7-2 and TRBJ2-1): GAGVSQSPSNKVTEKGKDVELRCDPISGHTALYWYRQSLGQGLEFLIYFQGNSAPDKSGLPSDRFSAERTGGSVSTLTIQRTQQEDSAVYLCASSLFVTGTGKRNEQFFGPGTRLTVL.

The chain uses TRBV6-1 and TRBJ1-5; D is possibly TRBD1 (5 bases). V lost 0 bases, J lost 7 bases, and 16 bases lay in between. The CDR3 has 16 amino acids. Germline V gives CDR1 MNHNS, CDR2 SASEGT. In nucleotides, the CDR3 is TGTGCCAGCAGTGAAGCGCCTAGGGGAAGGTTGCAGCCCCAGCATTTT. Translation gives CASSEAPRGRLQPQHF.

The chain joins TRBV10-2 to TRBJ2-5, with 14 bases lining up with TRBD2. Germline-derived CDR1 and CDR2 are WSHSY and SAAADI. The CDR3 runs 18 residues. V lost 7 bases, J lost 3 bases, and 13 bases stayed unmatched. The CDR3 region is CASKWGTSGSGGEETQYF. The CDR3 DNA reads as TGCGCCAGCAAATGGGGGACTAGCGGGAGCGGGGGAGAAGAGACCCAGTACTTC.

The chain has TRBV7-9 and TRBJ2-7; D gene ambiguous. Trimming removed 6 bases at V and 8 bases at J, with 11 bases between. The germline gives CDR1 SEHNR, CDR2 FQNEAQ (reference sequence). The CDR3 loop spans 11 amino acids. The CDR3 region has the DNA TGTGCCAGCAGTTTCGTAGACAAGCAGTACTTC. Translation gives CASSFVDKQYF.

This clone came up once. The chain joins TRBV10-2 to TRBJ1-1, with 12 bases matching TRBD1. CDR3 length equals 15 residues. Germline V gives CDR1 WSHSY, CDR2 SAAADI. The V segment lost 7 bases and the J segment 6 bases; nucleotides outside the gene matches: 9. The CDR3 DNA reads as TGCGCCAGCATCCTTACGGGACAGGGGGCCCCTGAAGCTTTCTTT. It specifies CASILTGQGAPEAFF.